Shown below are 11 T cell receptor beta chains from a single sample sequenced in a study of CD8 T cells in Susac syndrome. When the RNA was reverse transcribed, random hexamers were used with an input of about 0.5 to 1 ug. TCRdb used MiXCR to reprocess the immunoSEQ multiplex PCR reads, holding one entry per CDR3 protein. The sample holds 330,000 or so distinct CDR3 sequences, 75% to 90% seen once. The sequencing sample was made of CD8+ T cells from PBMCs. The receptors here all came from a human donor with multiple sclerosis.

This chain uses TRBV9 with TRBJ2-7, with TRBD2 matching 7 bases. This CDR3 spans 15 amino acids. The germline CDR1 and CDR2 sequences are SGDLS and YYNGEE. The trim removed 3 bases at V and 4 bases at J, leaving 10 bases unmatched. The CDR3 is CASSAGASGNYEQYF. Written as DNA, the CDR3 is TGTGCCAGCAGCGCGGGCGCTAGCGGAAATTACGAGCAGTACTTC.

This chain connects TRBV9 to TRBJ2-5; D perhaps matches TRBD1 (6 bases). This CDR3 region has 13 residues. Germline CDR1 SGDLS, CDR2 YYNGEE. The V end lost 5 bases, the J end lost 5 bases, and 13 bases lay between the germline ends. Here the CDR3 reads CASRPKGEETQYF. Here the CDR3 DNA reads TGTGCCAGCAGGCCAAAGGGGGAGGAGACCCAGTACTTC.

The chain recombines TRBV4-3 with TRBJ2-2; a possible D gene is TRBD1 (5 bases). The V gene lost 4 bases and the J gene lost 2 bases, with 8 bases spanning the gap. This CDR3 is 14 amino acids long. Looked up from germline, CDR1 is LGHNA and CDR2 is YSLEER. The CDR3, as DNA: TGCGCCAGCAGCCCTGACAGCAACACCGGGGAGCTGTTTTTT. Protein: CASSPDSNTGELFF.

The chain couples TRBV25-1 to TRBJ1-6; 9 bases match TRBD1. In germline, CDR1 is MGHDK, CDR2 SYGVNS. After removal of 2 bases from V and 8 bases from J, the junction contained 4 bases not matched to a gene. This CDR3 region has 15 residues. The CDR3 sequence is CASSEEGQGDSPLHF. DNA for the CDR3: TGTGCCAGCAGTGAAGAGGGACAGGGAGATTCACCCCTCCACTTT.

The chain carries TRBV19 and TRBJ1-5, with D hard to call. CDR1 and CDR2 (germline): LNHDA, SQIVND (reference sequence). The CDR3 covers 15 residues. V was clipped by 5 bases and J by 7 bases, with 18 bases between them. CDR3 DNA: TGTGCCAGTAGTTACGGTTGGAGGGCCCGACAGCCCCAGCATTTT. It yields the protein CASSYGWRARQPQHF.

The genes are TRBV30 and TRBJ1-1; TRBD1 is a possible D gene (5 bases). The V end lost 0 bases, the J end lost 7 bases, and 12 bases lay between the germline ends. The CDR3 is 13 residues long. The germline V gene has CDR1 GTSNPN and CDR2 SVGIG (reference sequence). This CDR3 reads CAWSVRTGGEAFF. The DNA for the CDR3 is TGTGCCTGGAGTGTACGTACTGGGGGTGAAGCTTTCTTT.

The V gene is TRBV7-3, the J gene TRBJ1-5; 9 nucleotides match TRBD1. The CDR3 covers 13 residues. CDR1 SGHTA and CDR2 FQGTGA come from the germline V gene. V shed 9 bases and J 5 bases; nucleotides not matched to a gene: 5. Here the CDR3 DNA reads TGTGCCAGGGGGGACAGGGACTATCAGCCCCAGCATTTT. Its protein is CARGDRDYQPQHF.

CDR3 DNA: TGTGCCACCAGCGGCGGGAGCACAGATACGCAGTATTTT. This encodes CATSGGSTDTQYF. The chain uses TRBV15 and TRBJ2-3; a possible D gene is TRBD2 (5 bases). Deletions cut 5 bases from V and 0 bases from J, with 6 bases between. This CDR3 is built from 13 residues. Germline V gene lookup returns CDR1 LNHNV and CDR2 YYDKDF (reference sequence).

V gene TRBV13 combines with J gene TRBJ2-7, with D possibly being TRBD1 (7 bases). The CDR3 is 15 amino acids. CDR1 and CDR2 (germline): PRHDT, FYEKMQ (reference sequence). Trimming stripped 5 bases from V and 3 bases from J, with 17 bases between. The CDR3 region is CASSPVGQGGYEQYF. The DNA for the CDR3 is TGTGCCAGCAGCCCTGTTGGGCAGGGGGGCTACGAGCAGTACTTC. The whole variable domain, filled in from reference TRBV13 and TRBJ2-7, reads AAGVIQSPRHLIKEKRETATLKCYPIPRHDTVYWYQQGPGQDPQFLISFYEKMQSDKGSIPDRFSAQQFSDYHSELNMSSLELGDSALYFCASSPVGQGGYEQYFGPGTRLTVT.

The V call is TRBV27, the J call TRBJ1-6, with D possibly being TRBD1 (5 bases). This CDR3 has 15 amino acids. V was clipped by 4 bases and J by 10 bases, with 17 bases between them. The germline CDR1 and CDR2 sequences are MNHEY and SMNVEV (reference sequence). CDR3 bases: TGTGCCAGCAGTTCTCTCCAGGGTCCAGAGTCACCCCTCCACTTT. The encoded protein is CASSSLQGPESPLHF.

The V and J genes are TRBV7-9 and TRBJ2-2; the D gene is possibly TRBD1 (6 bases). The V and J ends lost 4 bases and 0 bases respectively, with 18 bases between them. The CDR3 is 18 amino acids. In germline, CDR1 is SEHNR, CDR2 FQNEAQ (reference sequence). The CDR3 DNA follows: TGTGCCAGCAGCTCAACCCTGGCAGGGGTTACGAACACCGGGGAGCTGTTTTTT. Its translation: CASSSTLAGVTNTGELFF.